This TCR beta chain was observed in a study of shared clonotypes between healthy human individuals. Study in general: In total, the donors were a couple of women and a few men aged 18 to 49.

Naive CD8 cells lacked CD45RO, underwent positive selection for CCR7 and left out terminally differentiated effector memory CD45RA+ cells. Each cell subset's genomic DNA was divided evenly among several immunoSEQ plates. The repertoire was sequenced with immunoSEQ multiplex PCR; TCRdb's copy has only in-frame clones and lacks some. The sample records some 2,000,000 clones, just under 95% being singletons. In the case of this clone: The antigen remains unidentified.

V was pared by 1 base and J by 0 bases, with 6 bases of the junction left unmatched. The germline V gene encodes CDR1 PRHDT and CDR2 FYEKMQ (reference sequence). The CDR3 totals 17 residues. Regarding the study as a whole: Compared with clonotypes that all four donors shared, non-shared clonotypes had lower generation probabilities. Four donors held about 5.1% of naive CD4 clonotypes in common.

The TCR originated in a man aged 18 to 30 in good health. The sample consisted of naive CD8+ T cells sorted from blood. J is TRBJ2-3 and V is TRBV13, with TRBD2 identical over 8 bases. The DNA for the CDR3 is TGTGCCAGCAGCTTAGACGGTACGGGGGGGAGCACAGATACGCAGTATTTT. This gives the protein CASSLDGTGGSTDTQYF.